This record covers a single T cell receptor beta chain. CDR1 is MNHEY, CDR2 SMNVEV, per germline (reference sequence). This CDR3 region has 14 residues. Trimming took 5 bases from V and 3 from J; bases not matched to a gene: 3. This entry comes from a study of T cells after posttransplantation cyclophosphamide. The method was immunoSEQ multiplex PCR; TCRdb's version includes in-frame clones alone and lacks a portion of them. The sample yields 42,000 or so clones, roughly 91% seen once. Busulfan-fludarabine conditioning, marrow transplant, and cyclophosphamide on days +3 and +4 were administered. This chain connects TRBV27 to TRBJ1-3, with TRBD1 matching 8 bases. The sequence derives from a male patient aged 60-69 years who received an allogeneic stem cell transplant from a related donor and was CMV-positive. Some T cells may possibly be graft donor cells. Specimen: PBMCs, collected less than 70 days after allogeneic stem cell transplant with posttransplant cyclophosphamide. The CDR3 sequence: CASSQGAHGNTIYF. CDR3 in DNA: TGTGCCAGCAGTCAGGGGGCACATGGAAACACCATATATTTT.